This passage covers 7 T cell receptor beta chains from one sample sequenced in a study of blood T cell repertoires in COVID-19. The data were produced by immunoSEQ multiplex PCR, yet TCRdb's version contains in-frame clones alone and is incomplete. The sample has approximately 400,000 clones, roughly nine tenths seen once; the top ten hold just over 0.85%. Sequencing was performed on PBMCs or T cells enriched from blood (not recorded which). These receptors were collected from a woman between 40 and 50 years old who had been exposed to COVID-19.

Comment on this clone: The junction differs from germline at one of its ends, possibly a read error. V is TRBV5-6 and J is TRBJ1-2; D uncertain. Germline lookup yields CDR1 SGHDT and CDR2 YYEEEE. There are 14 residues in the CDR3. CDR3 sequence (DNA): TGTGCCAGCAGCCCCCGAACCCTAAACTACGGCTACACCTTC. Its translation: CASSPRTLNYGYTF.

V usage is TRBV9 and J usage is TRBJ1-2; D not certain. Germline CDR1 and CDR2: SGDLS and YYNGEE. The CDR3 spans 12 residues. Between the trimmed V and J ends, which lost 5 bases and 10 bases, there was a span of 15 bases. The CDR3: CASRSSGIDYTF. DNA for the CDR3: TGTGCCAGCAGGAGTTCGGGTATTGACTACACCTTC.

The V and J genes are TRBV9 and TRBJ1-1; no clear D. Germline V gives CDR1 SGDLS, CDR2 YYNGEE. V was clipped by 2 bases and J by 6 bases, with 20 bases between them. The CDR3 is made up of 16 amino acids. Written as DNA, the CDR3 is TGTGCCAGCAGCGTCGGAGAAAGAATGGCTTCCCCTGAAGCTTTCTTT. This encodes CASSVGERMASPEAFF.

V usage is TRBV7-3 and J usage is TRBJ2-1, with 10 bases aligning to TRBD2. With V trimmed by 4 bases and J by 5 bases, 11 bases remained unmatched. Germline CDR1 reads SGHTA; CDR2 reads FQGTGA. This CDR3 region has 17 residues. For the CDR3, the DNA is TGTGCCAGCAGCTACCTCCCCGGGACTAGCGCGGACAATGAGCAGTTCTTC. Translated, it gives CASSYLPGTSADNEQFF.

The rearrangement links TRBV5-4 to TRBJ1-1; D may be TRBD1 (6 bases). The V end lost 4 bases, the J end lost 7 bases, and 11 bases lay between the germline ends. Germline V CDR1 and CDR2: SGHNT, YYREEE (reference sequence). The CDR3 contains 12 residues. The CDR3 bases are TGTGCCAGCAGCCTCAGGGGTCTTGAAGCTTTCTTT. Translating it yields CASSLRGLEAFF.

This clone was seen once. J is TRBJ1-4 and V is TRBV19; D not resolved. The germline V and J ends were trimmed by 11 bases and 2 bases, with 18 bases remaining between them. CDR1 LNHDA and CDR2 SQIVND come from the germline V gene (reference sequence). The CDR3 contains 15 residues. CDR3 region: CAPWEGLSTNEKLFF. Written as DNA, the CDR3 is TGTGCCCCCTGGGAGGGTCTTAGTACTAATGAAAAACTGTTTTTT.

The J gene is TRBJ1-1, the V gene TRBV3-1 (or the pseudogene TRBV3-2); the match to TRBD1 covers 8 bases. The CDR3 is 16 amino acids. The ends lost 6 bases at V and 3 bases at J; junction bases unmatched: 12. Germline CDR1 and CDR2: LGHDT and YNNKEL (reference sequence). Written as DNA, the CDR3 is TGTGCCAGCAGTCCCACTTCAGGGGGCGTGGACACTGAAGCTTTCTTT. This gives the protein CASSPTSGGVDTEAFF.